These 4 T cell receptor beta chains were sequenced from one sample in a study of CXCR3-negative and CXCR3-positive naive CD8 T cells. Study-level results: Naive cells positive for CXCR3 carried more hydrophobic TRB CDR3s than CXCR3-negative ones.

These receptors' antigens are unknown. UMI-tagged TRB cDNA libraries were built via 5' RACE. After re-calling the 5' RACE reads, TCRdb lists one entry per CDR3 protein, DNA absent. Across some 120,000 distinct CDR3 sequences, the top ten clones capture approximately 0.54% of the sample. Sequencing was performed on naive CXCR3+ CD8+ T cells from blood. Subset defined: CD45RO-CCR7+CD27+CD95- naive CD8+ T cells expressing CXCR3 (TNR3+). These TCRs come from a human donor in good health. Some clones in this sample may be carry-over from other donors' samples.

This sequence joins TRBV20-1 and TRBJ2-1; lacking DNA, the TRBD2 call made by TCRdb goes unchecked. Germline CDR1 DFQATT, CDR2 SNEGSKA (reference sequence). The CDR3 has 17 residues. The CDR3 loop is CSARDLDSGSSYNEQFF.

The chain uses TRBV29-1 and TRBJ2-1; lacking DNA, the TRBD2 call made by TCRdb goes unchecked. CDR3 length equals 15 residues. CDR1 is SQVTM and CDR2 is ANQGSEA in the germline V gene. CDR3: CSVETSGGATGEQFF.

This chain joins TRBV7-7 and TRBJ2-6. Germline-derived CDR1 and CDR2 are SSHAT and FNYEAQ (reference sequence). The CDR3 spans 16 residues. The CDR3 spells CASSQRLASGANVLTF.

The genes are TRBV7-2 and TRBJ2-1; TCRdb picks TRBD1, but there is no DNA to check that call. This CDR3 is 13 amino acids long. Germline loops: CDR1 SGHTA, CDR2 FQGNSA. The chain's CDR3 is CASRGHAYNEQFF. Complete variable domain (other parts from reference TRBV7-2 and TRBJ2-1): GAGVSQSPSNKVTEKGKDVELRCDPISGHTALYWYRQSLGQGLEFLIYFQGNSAPDKSGLPSDRFSAERTGGSVSTLTIQRTQQEDSAVYLCASRGHAYNEQFFGPGTRLTVL.